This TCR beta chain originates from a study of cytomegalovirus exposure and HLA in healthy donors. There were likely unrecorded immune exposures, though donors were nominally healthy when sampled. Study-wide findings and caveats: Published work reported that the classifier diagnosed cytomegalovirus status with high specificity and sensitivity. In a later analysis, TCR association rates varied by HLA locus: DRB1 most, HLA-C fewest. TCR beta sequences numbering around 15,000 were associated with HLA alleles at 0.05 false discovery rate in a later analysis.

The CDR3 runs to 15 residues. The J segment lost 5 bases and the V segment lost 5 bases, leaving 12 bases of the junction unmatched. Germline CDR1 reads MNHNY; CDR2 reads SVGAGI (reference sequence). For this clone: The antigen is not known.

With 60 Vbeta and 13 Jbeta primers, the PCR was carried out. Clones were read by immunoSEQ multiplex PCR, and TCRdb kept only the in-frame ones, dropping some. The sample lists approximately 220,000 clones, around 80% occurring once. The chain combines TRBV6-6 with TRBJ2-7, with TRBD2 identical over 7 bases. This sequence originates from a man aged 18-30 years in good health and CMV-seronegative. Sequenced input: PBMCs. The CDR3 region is CASSPWGGSEHEQYF. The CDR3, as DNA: TGTGCCAGCAGTCCCTGGGGAGGGAGTGAACACGAGCAGTACTTC.